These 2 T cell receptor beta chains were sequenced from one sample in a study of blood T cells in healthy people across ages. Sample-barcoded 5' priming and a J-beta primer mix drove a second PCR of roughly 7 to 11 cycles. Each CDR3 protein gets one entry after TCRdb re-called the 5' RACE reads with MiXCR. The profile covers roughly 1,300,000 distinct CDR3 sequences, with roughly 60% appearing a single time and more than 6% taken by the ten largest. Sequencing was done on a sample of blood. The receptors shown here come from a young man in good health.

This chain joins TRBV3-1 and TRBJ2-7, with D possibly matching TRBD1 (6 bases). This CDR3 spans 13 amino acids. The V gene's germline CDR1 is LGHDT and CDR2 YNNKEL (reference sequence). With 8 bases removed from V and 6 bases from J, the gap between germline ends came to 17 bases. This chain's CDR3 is CASRPAGVSEQYF. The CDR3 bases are TGTGCCAGCCGCCCCGCAGGGGTCTCCGAGCAGTACTTC.

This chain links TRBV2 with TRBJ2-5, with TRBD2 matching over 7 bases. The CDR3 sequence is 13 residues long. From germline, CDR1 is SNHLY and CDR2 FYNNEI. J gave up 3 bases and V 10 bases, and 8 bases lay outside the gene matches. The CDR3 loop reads CAIGLVREETQYF. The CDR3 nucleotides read TGTGCCATAGGACTAGTTAGAGAAGAGACCCAGTACTTC. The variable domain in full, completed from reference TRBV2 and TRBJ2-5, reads EPEVTQTPSHQVTQMGQEVILRCVPISNHLYFYWYRQILGQKVEFLVSFYNNEISEKSEIFDDQFSVERPDGSNFTLKIRSTKLEDSAMYFCAIGLVREETQYFGPGTRLLVL.